The TCR beta chain described here comes from a study of cytomegalovirus exposure and HLA in healthy donors. This CDR3 has 15 residues. Germline V gives CDR1 SGHVS, CDR2 FQNEAQ. Between the trimmed V and J ends, which lost 3 bases and 4 bases, there was a span of 15 bases. Donors were drawn from the approximately 130-subject validation cohort, separate from the approximately 640-subject first cohort. The method was immunoSEQ multiplex PCR; TCRdb's version includes in-frame clones alone and lacks a portion of them. Here the sample spans approximately 100,000 clones, approximately 94% being singletons. About this clone itself: Its matching antigen is unknown.

Findings and limits, study-wide: The authors enumerated over 150 TCR beta chains as linked to cytomegalovirus. The CMV antigen specificity of three CMV-associated chains was confirmed through in vitro analysis. Whilst most TCR sequences proved rare, a subset of public TCRs occurred across many donors.

The rearrangement uses TRBV7-8 and TRBJ1-1; D might be TRBD1 (6 bases). The sample comprised PBMCs. This clonotype was sampled from a woman aged 25 to 39 in good health and CMV-seropositive. CDR3 in DNA: TGTGCCAGCAGCTTCCCCCGGGAAGGGGGCACTGAAGCTTTCTTT. This codes for CASSFPREGGTEAFF. The variable domain in full, completed from reference TRBV7-8 and TRBJ1-1, reads GAGVSQSPRYKVAKRGQDVALRCDPISGHVSLFWYQQALGQGPEFLTYFQNEAQLDKSGLPSDRFFAERPEGSVSTLKIQRTQQEDSAVYLCASSFPREGGTEAFFGQGTRLTVV.